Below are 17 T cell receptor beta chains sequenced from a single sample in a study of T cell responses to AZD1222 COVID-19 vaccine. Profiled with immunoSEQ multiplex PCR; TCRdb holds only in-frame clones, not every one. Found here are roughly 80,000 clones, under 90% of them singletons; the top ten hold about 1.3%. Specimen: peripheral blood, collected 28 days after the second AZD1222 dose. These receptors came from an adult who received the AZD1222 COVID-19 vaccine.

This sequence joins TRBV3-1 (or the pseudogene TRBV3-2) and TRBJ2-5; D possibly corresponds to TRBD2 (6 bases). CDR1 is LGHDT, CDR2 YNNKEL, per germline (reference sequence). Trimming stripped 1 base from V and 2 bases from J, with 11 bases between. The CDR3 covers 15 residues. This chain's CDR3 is CASSQVGGIQETQYF. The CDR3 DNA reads TGTGCCAGCAGCCAAGTTGGGGGGATTCAAGAGACCCAGTACTTC.

The DNA of the CDR3 is TGTGCCAGCAGCCCCAGGTTTAGGATCGGCACAGATACGCAGTATTTT. Its translation is CASSPRFRIGTDTQYF. The genes are TRBV7-8 and TRBJ2-3; unclear D gene. CDR3 length equals 16 residues. The V end was cut by 5 bases, the J end by 1 base, with 16 bases between. Germline lookup yields CDR1 SGHVS and CDR2 FQNEAQ.

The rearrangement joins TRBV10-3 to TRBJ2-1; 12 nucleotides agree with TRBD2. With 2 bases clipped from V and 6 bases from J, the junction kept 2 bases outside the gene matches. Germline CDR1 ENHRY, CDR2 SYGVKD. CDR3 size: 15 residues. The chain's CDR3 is CAISELAGGVNEQFF. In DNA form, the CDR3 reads TGTGCCATCAGTGAGCTAGCGGGGGGGGTCAATGAGCAGTTCTTC.

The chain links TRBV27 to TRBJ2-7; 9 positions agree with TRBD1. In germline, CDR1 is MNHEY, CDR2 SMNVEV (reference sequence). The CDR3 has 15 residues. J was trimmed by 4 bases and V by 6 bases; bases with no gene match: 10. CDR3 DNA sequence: TGTGCCAGCAGCGAAACAGGGGGCCCCGTGTACGAGCAGTACTTC. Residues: CASSETGGPVYEQYF.

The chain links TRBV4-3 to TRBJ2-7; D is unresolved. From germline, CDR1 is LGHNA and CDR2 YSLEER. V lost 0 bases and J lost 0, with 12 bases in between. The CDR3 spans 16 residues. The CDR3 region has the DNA TGCGCCAGCAGCCAAGATCTGGCAGGCGTCTCCTACGAGCAGTACTTC. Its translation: CASSQDLAGVSYEQYF.

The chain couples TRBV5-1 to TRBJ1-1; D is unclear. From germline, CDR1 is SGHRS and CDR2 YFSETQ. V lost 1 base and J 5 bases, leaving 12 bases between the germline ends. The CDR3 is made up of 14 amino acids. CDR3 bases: TGCGCCAGCAGCTTGTATGGGGTTGGGACTGAAGCTTTCTTT. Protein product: CASSLYGVGTEAFF.

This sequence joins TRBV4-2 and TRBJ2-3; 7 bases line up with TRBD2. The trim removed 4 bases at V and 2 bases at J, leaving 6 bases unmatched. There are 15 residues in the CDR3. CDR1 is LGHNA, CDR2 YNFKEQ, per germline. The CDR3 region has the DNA TGTGCCAGCAGCCTGGGGACTACCTACACAGATACGCAGTATTTT. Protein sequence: CASSLGTTYTDTQYF.

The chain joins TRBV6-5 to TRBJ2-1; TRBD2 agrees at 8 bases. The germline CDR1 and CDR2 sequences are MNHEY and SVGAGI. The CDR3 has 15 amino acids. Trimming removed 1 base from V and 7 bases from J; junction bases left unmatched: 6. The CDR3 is CASSYLSGTSNEQFF. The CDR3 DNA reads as TGTGCCAGCAGTTACTTGAGCGGGACTAGTAATGAGCAGTTCTTC.

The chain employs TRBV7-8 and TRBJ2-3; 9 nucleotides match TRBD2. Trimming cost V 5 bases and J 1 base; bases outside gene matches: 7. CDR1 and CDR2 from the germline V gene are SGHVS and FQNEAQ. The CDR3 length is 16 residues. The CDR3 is CASSLRVAGGTDTQYF. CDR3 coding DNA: TGTGCCAGCAGCCTCCGGGTAGCGGGGGGCACAGATACGCAGTATTTT.

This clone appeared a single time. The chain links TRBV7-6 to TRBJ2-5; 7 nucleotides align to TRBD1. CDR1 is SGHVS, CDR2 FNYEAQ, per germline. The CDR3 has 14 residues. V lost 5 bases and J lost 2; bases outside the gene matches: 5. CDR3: CASSAGTAQETQYF. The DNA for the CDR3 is TGTGCCAGCAGCGCCGGGACAGCTCAAGAGACCCAGTACTTC.

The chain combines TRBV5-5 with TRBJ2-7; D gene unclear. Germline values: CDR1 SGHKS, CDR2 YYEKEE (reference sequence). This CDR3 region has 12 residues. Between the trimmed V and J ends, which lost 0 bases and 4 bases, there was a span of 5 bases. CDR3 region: CASSLGAYEQYF. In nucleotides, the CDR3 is TGTGCCAGCAGCTTGGGGGCGTACGAGCAGTACTTC.

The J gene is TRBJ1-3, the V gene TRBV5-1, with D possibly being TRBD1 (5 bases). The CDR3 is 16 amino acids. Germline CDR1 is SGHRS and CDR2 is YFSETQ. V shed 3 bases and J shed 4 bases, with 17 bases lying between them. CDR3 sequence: CASSWGPLGSGNTIYF. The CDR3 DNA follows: TGCGCCAGCAGCTGGGGACCGTTGGGATCCGGAAACACCATATATTTT.

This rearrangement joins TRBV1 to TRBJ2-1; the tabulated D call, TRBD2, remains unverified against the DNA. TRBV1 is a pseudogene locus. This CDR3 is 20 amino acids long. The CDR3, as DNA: TGCACCAGCAGCGGGAACCCCGGGACTAGCGGGGGGGCCGAAAGTGATGAGCAGTTCTTC. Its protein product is CTSSGNPGTSGGAESDEQFF.

The CDR3 nucleotides are TGTGCCAGCAGCTTACTGGGGCGAGATTATGGCTACACCTTC. Encoded protein: CASSLLGRDYGYTF. The chain links TRBV7-9 to TRBJ1-2; a weak D match, TRBD1 (5 bases). CDR3 size: 14 residues. Deletions cut 2 bases from V and 5 bases from J, with 12 bases between. Germline assignment: CDR1 SEHNR and CDR2 FQNEAQ (reference sequence).

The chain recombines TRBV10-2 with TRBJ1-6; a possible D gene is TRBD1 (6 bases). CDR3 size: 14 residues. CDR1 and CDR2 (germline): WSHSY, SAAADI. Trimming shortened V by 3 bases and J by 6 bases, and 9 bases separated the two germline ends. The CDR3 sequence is CASSEGGGNSPLHF. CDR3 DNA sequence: TGCGCCAGCAGTGAAGGGGGTGGTAATTCACCCCTCCACTTT.

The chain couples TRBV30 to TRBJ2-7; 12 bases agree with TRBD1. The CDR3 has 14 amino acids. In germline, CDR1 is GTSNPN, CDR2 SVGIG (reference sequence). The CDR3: CATLRGTGGGEQYF. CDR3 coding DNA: TGTGCGACCCTCCGAGGGACAGGGGGCGGCGAGCAGTACTTC.

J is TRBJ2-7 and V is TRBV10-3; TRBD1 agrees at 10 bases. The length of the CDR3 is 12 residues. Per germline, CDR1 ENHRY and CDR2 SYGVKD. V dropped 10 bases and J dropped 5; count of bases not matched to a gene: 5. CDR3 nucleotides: TGTGCCACGGACAGGGGGAGCCACGAGCAGTACTTC. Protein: CATDRGSHEQYF.